A selection of T cell receptor beta chains follows, all from one sample in a study of CD8 T cells in ankylosing spondylitis. MiXCR was run by TCRdb on the 5' RACE reads, yielding one entry per CDR3 protein. The table lists some 840,000 distinct CDR3 sequences, about an eighth of them singletons. Sequences were obtained from blood, either unsorted or a sorted T cell fraction (not recorded which). The receptors shown here come from a male donor with ankylosing spondylitis. The CDR3 runs from the conserved cysteine through the conserved F or W.

TRBV11-2	TRBJ2-1	CASSREPSRAYNEQFF
TRBV20-1	TRBJ2-3	CSASGVAGASDTQYF
TRBV5-5	TRBJ1-2	CASSLAPGPYGYTF
TRBV16	TRBJ2-1	CASSQSNYNEQFF
TRBV7-2	TRBJ1-1	CASSFSNGYTEAFF
TRBV27	TRBJ1-5	CASSLLAGSVPQHF
TRBV27	TRBJ2-7	CASTRTSGGITYEQYF
TRBV4-3	TRBJ1-6	CASSQVGVSPLHF
TRBV4-3	TRBJ2-7	CASSQFPPTSGSSPAAYEQYF
TRBV4-2	TRBJ2-7	CASSRDRGYYEQYF
TRBV20-1	TRBJ1-1	CSARVNRATEAFF
TRBV5-1	TRBJ2-1	CASSLVGGMSSYNEQFF
TRBV4-2	TRBJ2-2	CASTSNTNTGELFF
TRBV3-1	TRBJ2-1	CASSQDRLGLAGDNEQFF
TRBV6-2/TRBV6-3	TRBJ2-1	CASSPTGGVYNEQFF
TRBV5-1	TRBJ1-2	CASSLGTDVNYGYTF
TRBV29-1	TRBJ2-2	CSVGSRTGELFF
TRBV6-4	TRBJ2-1	CASRQGASYNEQFF
TRBV5-6	TRBJ2-3	CASSFRPGHWTDTQYF
TRBV4-3	TRBJ2-7	CASSQALSGGQVEQYF
TRBV6-2/TRBV6-3	TRBJ2-7	CASSYLPRTASYEQYF
TRBV7-9	TRBJ2-7	CASSLSFVPDEQYF
TRBV4-3	TRBJ1-2	CASSPRTGPNYGYTF
TRBV7-2	TRBJ2-1	CASRWGRWNEQFF
TRBV20-1	TRBJ2-1	CSASLAGTNEQFF
TRBV6-1	TRBJ1-5	CASSLTGTGLGQPQHF
TRBV15	TRBJ2-1	CATSRTRTDNNEQFF
TRBV2	TRBJ1-6	CASRADREGPLHF
TRBV15	TRBJ1-6	CATSVTGGRSPLHF
TRBV15	TRBJ1-2	CATSREGAARYGYTF
TRBV2	TRBJ2-5	CASSEPSGGEETQYF
TRBV29-1	TRBJ1-1	CSVGSINTEAFF
TRBV5-1	TRBJ2-2	CASSAGLAGGTGELFF
TRBV7-2	TRBJ2-1	CASSPDRGTYNEQFF
TRBV20-1	TRBJ2-5	CSASRDYPDGTQYF
TRBV7-9	TRBJ2-5	CASSFTGRQETQYF
TRBV6-1	TRBJ1-1	CASSRDSGSTEAFF
TRBV6-2/TRBV6-3	TRBJ1-5	CASTFRGIRDQPQHF
TRBV20-1	TRBJ2-1	CSTGGRRYNEQFF
TRBV28	TRBJ1-2	CASSSGIYRGYTF
TRBV20-1	TRBJ2-7	CSALPGGPYEQYF
TRBV15	TRBJ1-1	CATSRDGSRAPEAFF
TRBV15	TRBJ2-1	CATAPGRSYNEQFF
TRBV7-2	TRBJ2-7	CASSLGWGPAYEQYF
TRBV27	TRBJ2-3	CASSPGMRTDTQYF
TRBV6-5	TRBJ2-3	CASSWLSSTDTQYF
TRBV20-1	TRBJ2-7	CSAPIAALYEQYF
TRBV5-1	TRBJ2-2	CASSFRDVNTGELFF
TRBV18	TRBJ2-3	CASSPWQEIFTDTQYF
TRBV5-1	TRBJ1-1	CASSLGAGIMNTEAFF
TRBV12-3/TRBV12-4	TRBJ1-4	CASSLFPQTGSLFF
TRBV7-9	TRBJ2-2	CASSFERGWDTGELFF
TRBV6-1	TRBJ1-5	CASWKGSGNQPQHF
TRBV29-1	TRBJ2-5	CSVGTELETQYF
TRBV5-1	TRBJ2-1	CASSPSGGTYSYNEQFF
TRBV6-1	TRBJ2-3	CASTPRAGGNTDTQYF
TRBV7-7	TRBJ2-3	CASSPGLAGAADTQYF
TRBV18	TRBJ1-5	CASSPVGIFQPQHF
TRBV5-5	TRBJ2-4	CASSQEGVNLRNIQYF